One sample yielded the 16 T cell receptor beta chains listed below, sequenced in a study of CXCR3-negative and CXCR3-positive naive CD8 T cells. The authors made the TRB cDNA libraries by 5' RACE using UMI labels. With the 5' RACE reads reprocessed, TCRdb shows one record per CDR3 protein and no DNA. Its table lists about 3,400 distinct CDR3 sequences. The sample was naive CXCR3- CD8+ T cells from blood. The subset is: CD45RO-CCR7+CD27+CD95- naive CD8+ T cells lacking CXCR3 (TNR3-). These receptors were taken from a human donor in good health. Some clones in this sample may be carry-over from other donors' samples.

The rearrangement links TRBV29-1 to TRBJ1-1. The CDR3 extends over 12 amino acids. Germline CDR1 and CDR2: SQVTM and ANQGSEA. CDR3 residues: CSSWGTHAEAFF. Together with reference TRBV29-1 and TRBJ1-1, the CDR3 gives the full variable domain: SAVISQKPSRDICQRGTSLTIQCQVDSQVTMMFWYRQQPGQSLTLIATANQGSEATYESGFVIDKFPISRPNLTFSTLTVSNMSPEDSSIYLCSSWGTHAEAFFGQGTRLTVV.

The V gene is TRBV29-1, the J gene TRBJ1-2; the D gene TCRdb calls, TRBD1, cannot be checked with no DNA. Germline values: CDR1 SQVTM, CDR2 ANQGSEA. The CDR3 spans 14 residues. The CDR3: CSVEDLAGGNGYTF.

By frequency, this clonotype is medium-sized (0.01 to 0.1%). The rearrangement joins TRBV7-8 to TRBJ2-7; TCRdb reports TRBD1, a call that lacks DNA to check it against. Germline lookup yields CDR1 SGHVS and CDR2 FQNEAQ. The CDR3 extends over 16 amino acids. The chain's CDR3 is CASSLAGPSGFYEQYF.

V is TRBV29-1 and J is TRBJ1-2. The CDR3 has 14 residues. Germline loops: CDR1 SQVTM, CDR2 ANQGSEA. CDR3 amino acids: CSVYGELWNYGYTF.

This clonotype is deemed medium-sized by its frequency. The rearrangement uses TRBV5-5 and TRBJ2-3; TCRdb lists TRBD1, though no DNA is available to test this call. Germline-derived CDR1 and CDR2 are SGHKS and YYEKEE (reference sequence). The CDR3 length is 14 residues. The CDR3: CASSLSGEVDTQYF.

Measured by frequency, this clonotype is medium-sized. The chain joins TRBV5-1 to TRBJ1-4. The CDR3 extends over 16 amino acids. Germline loops: CDR1 SGHRS, CDR2 YFSETQ. The CDR3 sequence is CASSPHLDGANEKLFF.

The chain has TRBV5-1 and TRBJ2-3. Germline values: CDR1 SGHRS, CDR2 YFSETQ. The CDR3 is 11 amino acids. The CDR3 reads CASSFTDTQYF.

This clonotype is labeled medium-sized based on frequency. The chain joins TRBV6-5 to TRBJ1-2; there is no DNA to check the TCRdb D call of TRBD1. Germline values: CDR1 MNHEY, CDR2 SVGAGI. The CDR3 runs 15 residues. CDR3 loop: CASTDRVAANYGYTF.

V and J are TRBV7-2 and TRBJ2-3; TCRdb gives TRBD2 as the D gene, but with no DNA this cannot be confirmed. The CDR3 runs to 13 residues. Germline CDR1 SGHTA, CDR2 FQGNSA. This chain's CDR3 is CASSGSGTDTQYF.

Frequency places this clonotype as large. This chain connects TRBV27 to TRBJ2-7; TCRdb proposes TRBD2, but this gene call is untestable without DNA. The length of the CDR3 is 14 residues. Germline assignment: CDR1 MNHEY and CDR2 SMNVEV (reference sequence). CDR3 protein: CASSLLASSYEQYF.

Measured by frequency, this clonotype is medium-sized. The chain carries TRBV29-1 and TRBJ2-5; without DNA, the TCRdb call of TRBD2 cannot be checked. The CDR3 is made up of 14 amino acids. Germline CDR1 and CDR2: SQVTM and ANQGSEA. The chain's CDR3 is CSAPSAWNQETQYF.

Judged by frequency, this clonotype is medium-sized. The J gene is TRBJ2-2, the V gene TRBV29-1. The length of the CDR3 is 14 residues. Germline assignment: CDR1 SQVTM and CDR2 ANQGSEA. The CDR3 loop reads CSVEDPTLIGELFF.

This clonotype is deemed medium-sized by its frequency. The J gene is TRBJ1-5, the V gene TRBV5-6; TCRdb selects TRBD1, and the lack of DNA leaves this call unchecked. The length of the CDR3 is 16 residues. Germline CDR1 reads SGHDT; CDR2 reads YYEEEE. The chain's CDR3 is CASSLRDRASNQPQHF.

The V gene is TRBV18, the J gene TRBJ1-2; as DNA is missing, the TRBD1 call by TCRdb cannot be tested. The CDR3 runs 15 residues. Germline lookup yields CDR1 KGHSH and CDR2 LQKENI. The CDR3 loop is CASSRPTGRGYGYTF.

Frequency places this clonotype as medium-sized. J is TRBJ1-1 and V is TRBV10-3. Germline V lookup: CDR1 ENHRY, CDR2 SYGVKD. The CDR3 contains 13 residues. The CDR3 is CAISETENTEAFF.

This clonotype shows up as medium-sized by frequency. The chain joins TRBV12-3 or TRBV12-4 to TRBJ1-1; lacking DNA, the TRBD1 call made by TCRdb goes unchecked. The CDR3 sequence is 15 residues long. The CDR3 spells CASSFLYRGGTEAFF.